The rows below give T cell receptor beta chains drawn from one sample of a study of identical twins. TCRdb processed the 5' RACE reads anew with MiXCR; each CDR3 protein has one entry. The data contain about 210,000 distinct CDR3 sequences, approximately 9% of them singletons. Sequencing was carried out using memory (CD45RO+) T cells sorted from blood. The receptor source for this set is a woman under 30 in good health. Both conserved end residues are part of each CDR3. The D gene is left open where the match is weak. Not every row has a clone size; where given, it reads once, few, many or a size class.

J gene,V gene,clone size,D gene,CDR3 DNA,CDR3 protein
TRBJ1-2,TRBV29-1,many,TRBD1,TGCAGCGTCGGGACAGATGAGGGCTACACCTTC,CSVGTDEGYTF
TRBJ1-1,TRBV5-8,-,-,TGTGCCAGCAGCTTGGGGGAAACCCAAGCTTTCTTT,CASSLGETQAFF
TRBJ2-1,TRBV27,-,TRBD2,TGTGCCAGCAGTTTAAAAGGTCGTCGGACTAGCAGAGACAATGAGCAGTTCTTC,CASSLKGRRTSRDNEQFF
TRBJ2-7,TRBV3-1,few,TRBD2,TGTGCCAGCGGGGAGAGACTAGCGGGAGATTCTGACGAGCAGTACTTC,CASGERLAGDSDEQYF
TRBJ1-6,TRBV6-1,few,-,TGTGCCAGCAGTCTAAGAGGGATTAGGAATTCACCCCTCCACTTT,CASSLRGIRNSPLHF
TRBJ2-5,TRBV5-1,-,TRBD2,TGCGCCAGCAGCTTAATACTAGCGGAGGGGGGAGAGACCCAGTACTTC,CASSLILAEGGETQYF
TRBJ2-7,TRBV7-2,-,-,TGTGCCAGCAGCCTGGACACTTACTACGAGCAGTACTTC,CASSLDTYYEQYF
TRBJ1-2,TRBV29-1,many,TRBD1,TGCAGCGTTTGGGGACAGCCTAACTATGGCTACACCTTC,CSVWGQPNYGYTF
TRBJ2-3,TRBV7-3,few,TRBD1,TGTGCCAGCAGCTTACTCGGGACAGGGAATGGGGATACGCAGTATTTT,CASSLLGTGNGDTQYF
TRBJ1-2,TRBV20-1,few,-,TGCAGTGCTAGAGATTCGGGCTCTGGGGGCTACACCTTC,CSARDSGSGGYTF
TRBJ2-2,TRBV29-1,many,TRBD1,TGCAGCGTTGCGGTGACAGGGGACACCGGGGAGCTGTTTTTT,CSVAVTGDTGELFF
TRBJ2-1,TRBV20-1,many,-,TGCAGTGCTCGGGGGGCGCGTAATGAGCAGTTCTTC,CSARGARNEQFF
TRBJ2-1,TRBV18,-,TRBD1,TGTGCCAGCTCACCGGGACAGGACACTAGCTACAATGAGCAGTTCTTC,CASSPGQDTSYNEQFF
TRBJ2-1,TRBV11-2,-,-,TGTGCCAGCAGCTATCGGACCAATGAGCAGTTCTTC,CASSYRTNEQFF
TRBJ1-1,TRBV7-9,many,-,TGTGCCAGCACCCATGGGGGCCATATGAACACTGAAGCTTTCTTT,CASTHGGHMNTEAFF
TRBJ2-3,TRBV10-1,once,TRBD2,TGCGCCAGCAGTTCTGGGGTAGCGGGGTACACAGATACGCAGTATTTT,CASSSGVAGYTDTQYF
TRBJ2-7,TRBV20-1,few,TRBD1,TGCAGTGCTAGAGATCTTCGGACAGGGTCCTACGAGCAGTACTTC,CSARDLRTGSYEQYF
TRBJ1-1,TRBV3-1,-,-,TGTGCCAGCAGCCAAGATCTTAAAGGTGAAGCTTTCTTT,CASSQDLKGEAFF